This T cell receptor (beta chain) comes out of a study of blood T cell repertoires in COVID-19. In the study overall: Donors in the United States, Italy and Spain gave samples during acute or convalescent COVID-19. T cells, B-cell-depleted T cells, or PBMCs provided the cDNA or gDNA that served as material.

How the authors handled the data: Amplification of reference gene primers was used by the study to estimate nucleated cell counts. Profiling relied on immunoSEQ multiplex PCR, and the TCRdb table lists in-frame clones only, not all of them. V, J and clone size were drawn from that table, and D and trimming were deduced from the DNA. The sample shows about 140,000 clones, roughly 86% of them seen only once. V was pared by 5 bases and J by 2 bases, with 13 bases between. The CDR3 length is 14 residues. CDR1 is MDHEN, CDR2 SYDVKM, per germline. The V call is TRBV28, the J call TRBJ2-7; maybe TRBD1 (6 bases). Sample: peripheral blood. This receptor was taken from a man aged 45-60 years with active or convalescent COVID-19. The CDR3 coding sequence is TGTGCCAGCAGTACCGGACAGTCCCCCTACGAGCAGTACTTC. This translates into CASSTGQSPYEQYF. The entire variable domain, with the rest obtained from reference TRBV28 and TRBJ2-7, is as follows: DVKVTQSSRYLVKRTGEKVFLECVQDMDHENMFWYRQDPGLGLRLIYFSYDVKMKEKGDIPEGYSVSREKKERFSLILESASTNQTSMYLCASSTGQSPYEQYFGPGTRLTVT.